A selection of T cell receptor beta chains follows, all from one sample in a study of T cell responses to AZD1222 COVID-19 vaccine. Generated by immunoSEQ multiplex PCR, the TCRdb table keeps only in-frame clones and is missing some. The table shows some 150,000 clones, with around 89% occurring only once. The specimen was peripheral blood, collected on day 0 of AZD1222 vaccination. The receptors stem from an adult in good health. CDR3s include the opening cysteine and the closing phenylalanine or tryptophan. A D gene is named only where the DNA matches it firmly. A row's size may be missing; if present it is once, few, many or a size class.

V	size	D	J	CDR3	DNA
TRBV9	.	.	TRBJ1-1	CASSGGARTEAFF	TGTGCCAGCAGCGGGGGGGCGCGTACTGAAGCTTTCTTT
TRBV11-3	.	.	TRBJ1-1	CASSPVGLLNTEAFF	TGTGCCAGCAGCCCGGTGGGGCTGTTGAACACTGAAGCTTTCTTT
TRBV5-4	.	.	TRBJ2-7	CASRAGQDLSYEQYF	TGTGCCAGCAGAGCGGGACAGGACCTCTCCTACGAGCAGTACTTC
TRBV18	.	.	TRBJ2-1	CASSPGGRNEQFF	TGTGCCAGCTCACCAGGGGGACGCAATGAGCAGTTCTTC
TRBV7-8	.	TRBD2	TRBJ2-5	CASSLGGKKTQYF	TGTGCCAGCAGCCTCGGGGGGAAAAAGACCCAGTACTTC
TRBV18	.	.	TRBJ1-2	CASSLSGTRSYGYTF	TGTGCCAGCTCACTATCCGGGACGCGGAGCTATGGCTACACCTTC
TRBV6-2/TRBV6-3	.	TRBD2	TRBJ2-7	CASSWGGEQYF	TGTGCCAGCAGTTGGGGGGGCGAGCAGTACTTC
TRBV7-8	.	.	TRBJ1-2	CASSLAIPTYGYTF	TGTGCCAGCAGCTTAGCCATTCCAACCTATGGCTACACCTTC
TRBV28	.	.	TRBJ2-7	CASSPRGSQYF	TGTGCCAGCAGTCCCCGGGGTAGCCAGTACTTC
TRBV7-3	.	.	TRBJ2-1	CASSLTLRDGNEQFF	TGTGCCAGCAGCTTAACCCTGCGGGATGGCAATGAGCAGTTCTTC
TRBV14	many	TRBD1	TRBJ1-1	CASSQRKGAANTEAFF	TGTGCCAGCAGCCAAAGGAAGGGGGCAGCCAACACTGAAGCTTTCTTT
TRBV7-7	.	TRBD1	TRBJ2-5	CASSILQGAETQYF	TGTGCTAGCAGTATACTCCAGGGGGCGGAGACCCAGTACTTC
TRBV11-3	.	TRBD1	TRBJ2-7	CASSLDPLRDRTYEQYF	TGTGCCAGCAGCTTAGACCCCCTAAGGGACAGAACCTACGAGCAGTACTTC
TRBV19	.	.	TRBJ2-1	CASSSEFRYNEQFF	TGTGCCAGTAGTTCCGAGTTTCGCTACAATGAGCAGTTCTTC
TRBV7-2	.	.	TRBJ1-2	CASSLFRGNYGYTF	TGTGCCAGCAGCTTATTCCGGGGTAACTATGGCTACACCTTC
TRBV7-9	.	TRBD1	TRBJ1-1	CASSLQGGTEAFF	TGTGCCAGCAGCCTGCAGGGGGGCACTGAAGCTTTCTTT
TRBV9	.	.	TRBJ2-7	CASSVGGVSYEQYF	TGTGCCAGCAGCGTAGGGGGAGTGTCCTACGAGCAGTACTTC
TRBV11-2	.	.	TRBJ2-5	CASSLNPSGPQETQYF	TGTGCCAGCAGCTTAAACCCCAGCGGCCCCCAAGAGACCCAGTACTTC
TRBV7-8	.	.	TRBJ1-2	CASSLEWDYGYTF	TGTGCCAGCAGCTTAGAGTGGGACTATGGCTACACCTTC
TRBV15	.	.	TRBJ2-7	CATGRIGYEQYF	TGTGCCACCGGGCGAATAGGCTACGAGCAGTACTTC
TRBV30	.	.	TRBJ2-3	CAWSVRVTDTQYF	TGTGCCTGGAGTGTACGGGTCACAGATACGCAGTATTTT
TRBV11-2	.	.	TRBJ2-3	CASSRTLGDTQYF	TGTGCCAGCAGCCGGACGTTAGGGGATACGCAGTATTTT
TRBV30	.	.	TRBJ2-2	CAWSRTNRNTGELFF	TGTGCCTGGAGTAGGACTAACCGGAACACCGGGGAGCTGTTTTTT
TRBV7-9	once	.	TRBJ2-7	CASSFRGAYEQYF	TGTGCCAGCAGCTTCAGGGGGGCCTACGAGCAGTACTTC